This TCR beta chain is from a study of CD8+ T cells in alopecia areata. Documented treatment: oral pan-JAK inhibitor, 5-10 mg twice daily. Looked up from germline, CDR1 is SGHRS and CDR2 is YFSETQ. This CDR3 has 15 residues. Between the trimmed V and J ends, which lost 4 bases and 0 bases, there was a span of 12 bases. In each case, RNA was isolated and then reverse transcribed into cDNA as the sequencing template. Measured with immunoSEQ multiplex PCR; TCRdb has only the in-frame clones, and not every one. The sample records about 200,000 clones, about 60% being singletons. The receptor's source is a human donor with alopecia areata. The chain uses TRBV5-1 and TRBJ2-3; D possibly uses TRBD1 or TRBD2 (5 bases each). This specimen consisted of CD4+ T cells sorted from blood, obtained at week 4, from a patient treated with tofacitinib. The CDR3 region is CASSPGRSSTDTQYF. The CDR3 region has the DNA TGCGCCAGCAGCCCGGGACGGTCGAGCACAGATACGCAGTATTTT.